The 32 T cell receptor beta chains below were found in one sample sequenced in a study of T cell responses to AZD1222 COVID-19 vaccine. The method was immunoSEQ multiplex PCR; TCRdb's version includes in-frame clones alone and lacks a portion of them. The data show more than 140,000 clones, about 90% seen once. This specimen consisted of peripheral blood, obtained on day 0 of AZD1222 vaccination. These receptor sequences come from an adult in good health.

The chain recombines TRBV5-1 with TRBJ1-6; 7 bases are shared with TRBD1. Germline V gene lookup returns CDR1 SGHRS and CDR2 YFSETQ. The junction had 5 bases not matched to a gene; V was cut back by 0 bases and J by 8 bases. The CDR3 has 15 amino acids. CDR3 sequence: CASSLGRGLDSPLHF. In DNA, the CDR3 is TGCGCCAGCAGCTTGGGAAGGGGGCTCGATTCACCCCTCCACTTT.

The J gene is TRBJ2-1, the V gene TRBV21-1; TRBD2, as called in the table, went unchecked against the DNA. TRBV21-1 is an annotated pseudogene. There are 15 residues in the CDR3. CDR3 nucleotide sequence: TGTGCCAGCAGCACCTTCGGGAGCTCCTACAATGAGCAGTTCTTC. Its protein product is CASSTFGSSYNEQFF.

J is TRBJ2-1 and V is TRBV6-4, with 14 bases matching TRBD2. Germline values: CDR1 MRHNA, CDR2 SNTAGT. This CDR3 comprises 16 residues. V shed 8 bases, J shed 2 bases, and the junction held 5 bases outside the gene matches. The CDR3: CASFRTSGRPYNEQFF. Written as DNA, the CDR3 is TGTGCCAGCTTCCGGACTAGCGGGAGGCCCTACAATGAGCAGTTCTTC.

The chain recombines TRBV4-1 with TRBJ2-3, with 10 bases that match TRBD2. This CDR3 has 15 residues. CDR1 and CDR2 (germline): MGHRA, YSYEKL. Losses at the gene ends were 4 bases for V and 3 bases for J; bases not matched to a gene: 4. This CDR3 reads CASSLLAGATDTQYF. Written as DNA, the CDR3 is TGCGCCAGCAGCCTGCTAGCGGGGGCAACAGATACGCAGTATTTT.

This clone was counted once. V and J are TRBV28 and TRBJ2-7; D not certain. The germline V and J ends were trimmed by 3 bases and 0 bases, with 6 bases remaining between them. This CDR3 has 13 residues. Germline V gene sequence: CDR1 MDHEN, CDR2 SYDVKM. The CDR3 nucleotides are TGTGCCAGCAGTTTGAGCGACTCCTACGAGCAGTACTTC. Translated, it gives CASSLSDSYEQYF.

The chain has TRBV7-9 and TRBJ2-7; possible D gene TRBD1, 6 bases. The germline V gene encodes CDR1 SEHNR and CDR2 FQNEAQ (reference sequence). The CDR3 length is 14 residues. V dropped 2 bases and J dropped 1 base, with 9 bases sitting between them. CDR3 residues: CASSLSGQSYEQYF. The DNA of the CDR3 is TGTGCCAGCAGCTTATCCGGACAGTCCTACGAGCAGTACTTC. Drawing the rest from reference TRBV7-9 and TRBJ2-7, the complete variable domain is DTGVSQNPRHKITKRGQNVTFRCDPISEHNRLYWYRQTLGQGPEFLTYFQNEAQLEKSRLLSDRFSAERPKGSFSTLEIQRTEQGDSAMYLCASSLSGQSYEQYFGPGTRLTVT.

CDR3 sequence reads: CSVVGDVQETQYF. The CDR3 DNA sequence: TGCAGCGTTGTAGGGGACGTACAAGAGACCCAGTACTTC. The chain combines TRBV29-1 with TRBJ2-5; either TRBD1 or TRBD2 may supply D (5 bases each). V was shortened by 4 bases and J by 2 bases, with 11 bases between the two germline ends. Germline V gene data show CDR1 as SQVTM and CDR2 as ANQGSEA. The CDR3 has 13 amino acids.

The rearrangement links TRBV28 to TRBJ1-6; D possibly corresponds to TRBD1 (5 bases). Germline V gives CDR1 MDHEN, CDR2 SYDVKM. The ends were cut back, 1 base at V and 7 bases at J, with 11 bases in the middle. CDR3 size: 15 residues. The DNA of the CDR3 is TGTGCCAGCAGTTTATTAAGGACACCCAATTCACCCCTCCACTTT. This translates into CASSLLRTPNSPLHF.

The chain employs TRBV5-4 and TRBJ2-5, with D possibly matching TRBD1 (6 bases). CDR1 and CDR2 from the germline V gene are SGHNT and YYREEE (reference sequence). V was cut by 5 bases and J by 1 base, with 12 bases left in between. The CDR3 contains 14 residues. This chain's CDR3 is CASSLTGFQETQYF. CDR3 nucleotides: TGTGCCAGCAGTCTGACAGGTTTCCAAGAGACCCAGTACTTC. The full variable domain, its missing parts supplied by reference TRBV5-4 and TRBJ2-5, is ETGVTQSPTHLIKTRGQQVTLRCSSQSGHNTVSWYQQALGQGPQFIFQYYREEENGRGNFPPRFSGLQFPNYSSELNVNALELDDSALYLCASSLTGFQETQYFGPGTRLLVL.

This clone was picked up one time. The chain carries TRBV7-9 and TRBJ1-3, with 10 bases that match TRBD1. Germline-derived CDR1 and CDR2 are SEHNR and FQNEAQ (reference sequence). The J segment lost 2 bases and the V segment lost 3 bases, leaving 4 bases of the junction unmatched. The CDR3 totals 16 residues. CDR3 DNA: TGTGCCAGCAGCTTTCGGACAGGGGGTACTGGAAACACCATATATTTT. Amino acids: CASSFRTGGTGNTIYF.

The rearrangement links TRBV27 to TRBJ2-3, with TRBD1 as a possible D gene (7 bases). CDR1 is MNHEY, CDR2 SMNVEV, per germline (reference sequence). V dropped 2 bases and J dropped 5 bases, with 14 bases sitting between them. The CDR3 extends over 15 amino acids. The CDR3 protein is CASSLLAGGKDTQYF. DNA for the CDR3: TGTGCCAGCAGTTTACTAGCAGGGGGGAAAGATACGCAGTATTTT.

This chain's CDR3 is CASSKRHTGELFF. As DNA, the CDR3 is TGTGCCAGCAGCAAGCGCCACACCGGGGAGCTGTTTTTT. The chain combines TRBV7-6 with TRBJ2-2, with D unclear. Germline values: CDR1 SGHVS, CDR2 FNYEAQ. V lost 5 bases to trimming and J lost 3 bases, with 7 bases between them. The CDR3 covers 13 residues.

The CDR3 DNA is TGTGCCAGCAGTAAGGACTTCCATAGCAATCAGCCCCAGCATTTT. It translates to CASSKDFHSNQPQHF. The chain has TRBV27 and TRBJ1-5; D gene unclear. The V gene's germline CDR1 is MNHEY and CDR2 SMNVEV (reference sequence). Between the trimmed V and J ends, which lost 5 bases and 0 bases, there was a span of 11 bases. The CDR3 is 15 amino acids.

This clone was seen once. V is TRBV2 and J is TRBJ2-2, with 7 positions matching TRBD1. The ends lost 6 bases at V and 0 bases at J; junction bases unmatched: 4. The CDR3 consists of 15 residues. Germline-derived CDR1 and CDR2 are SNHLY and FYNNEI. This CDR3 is CASRVGTANTGELFF. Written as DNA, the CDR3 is TGTGCCAGCAGAGTAGGGACAGCGAACACCGGGGAGCTGTTTTTT.

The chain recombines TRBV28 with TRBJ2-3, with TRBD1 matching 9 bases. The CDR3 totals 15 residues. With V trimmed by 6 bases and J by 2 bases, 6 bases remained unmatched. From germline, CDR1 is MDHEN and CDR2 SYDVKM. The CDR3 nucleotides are TGTGCCAGCAGAAGGAGGGACAGGGTCACAGATACGCAGTATTTT. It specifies CASRRRDRVTDTQYF.

The CDR3 sequence is CASRFGGSYNSPLHF. The CDR3 region has the DNA TGTGCCAGCAGGTTCGGTGGGTCCTATAATTCACCCCTCCACTTT. The chain links TRBV3-1 (or the pseudogene TRBV3-2) to TRBJ1-6; D unclear. Germline V gene sequence: CDR1 LGHDT, CDR2 YNNKEL (reference sequence). CDR3 length: 15 amino acids. V lost 6 bases, J lost 1 base, and 10 bases lay in between.

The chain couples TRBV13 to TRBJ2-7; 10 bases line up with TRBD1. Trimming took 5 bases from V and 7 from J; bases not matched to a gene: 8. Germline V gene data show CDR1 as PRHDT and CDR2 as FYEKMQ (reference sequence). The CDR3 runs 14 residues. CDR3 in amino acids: CASSPGQGVLEQYF. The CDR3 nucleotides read TGTGCCAGCAGCCCCGGACAGGGGGTACTGGAGCAGTACTTC.

This CDR3 is CASRYLDRFYGYTF. CDR3 DNA sequence: TGTGCCAGCAGGTACTTAGACAGATTCTATGGCTACACCTTC. The chain recombines TRBV28 with TRBJ1-2; a weak D match, TRBD1 (5 bases). CDR1 MDHEN and CDR2 SYDVKM come from the germline V gene. The CDR3 runs to 14 residues. V lost 6 bases and J 4 bases, leaving 15 bases between the germline ends.

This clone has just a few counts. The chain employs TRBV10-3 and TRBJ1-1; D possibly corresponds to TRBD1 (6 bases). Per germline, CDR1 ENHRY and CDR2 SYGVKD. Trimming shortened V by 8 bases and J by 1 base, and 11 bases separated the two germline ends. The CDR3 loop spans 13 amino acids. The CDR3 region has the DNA TGTGCCATCGGGCAACAGGGGAACACTGAAGCTTTCTTT. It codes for CAIGQQGNTEAFF.

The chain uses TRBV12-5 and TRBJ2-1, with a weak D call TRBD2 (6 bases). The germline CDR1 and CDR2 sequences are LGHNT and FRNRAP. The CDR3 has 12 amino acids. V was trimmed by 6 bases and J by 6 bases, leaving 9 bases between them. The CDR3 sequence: CASGLAGNEQFF. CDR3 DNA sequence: TGTGCTAGTGGACTAGCAGGCAATGAGCAGTTCTTC.

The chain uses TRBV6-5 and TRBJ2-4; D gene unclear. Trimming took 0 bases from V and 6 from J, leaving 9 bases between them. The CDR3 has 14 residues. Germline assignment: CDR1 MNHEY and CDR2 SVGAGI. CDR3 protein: CASSYSSQRNIQYF. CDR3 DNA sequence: TGTGCCAGCAGTTACTCGAGCCAAAGAAACATTCAGTACTTC.

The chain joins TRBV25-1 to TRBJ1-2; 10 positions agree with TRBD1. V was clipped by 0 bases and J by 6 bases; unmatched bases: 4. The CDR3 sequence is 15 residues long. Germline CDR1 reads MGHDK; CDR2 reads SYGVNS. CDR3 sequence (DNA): TGTGCCAGCAGTGAATATTTCGGGACAGGGGATGGCTACACCTTC. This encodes CASSEYFGTGDGYTF.

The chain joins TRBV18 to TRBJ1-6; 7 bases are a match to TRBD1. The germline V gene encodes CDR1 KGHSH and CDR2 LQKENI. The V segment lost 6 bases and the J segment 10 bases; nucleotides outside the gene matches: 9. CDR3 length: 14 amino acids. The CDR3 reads CASSRRDSSSPLHF. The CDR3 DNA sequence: TGTGCCAGCTCCCGGAGGGACAGCTCCTCACCCCTCCACTTT.

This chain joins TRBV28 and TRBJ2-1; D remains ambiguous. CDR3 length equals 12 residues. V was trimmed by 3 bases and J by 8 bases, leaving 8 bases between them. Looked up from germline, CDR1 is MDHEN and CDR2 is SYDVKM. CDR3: CASSFSRHEQFF. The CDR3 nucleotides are TGTGCCAGCAGTTTTAGCCGCCATGAGCAGTTCTTC.

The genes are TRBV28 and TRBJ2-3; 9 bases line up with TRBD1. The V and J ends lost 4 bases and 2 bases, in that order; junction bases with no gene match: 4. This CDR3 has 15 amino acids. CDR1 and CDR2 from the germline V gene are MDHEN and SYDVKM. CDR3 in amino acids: CASSSDRGATDTQYF. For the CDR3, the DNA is TGTGCCAGCAGTTCGGACAGGGGTGCCACAGATACGCAGTATTTT. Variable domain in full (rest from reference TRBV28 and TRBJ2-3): DVKVTQSSRYLVKRTGEKVFLECVQDMDHENMFWYRQDPGLGLRLIYFSYDVKMKEKGDIPEGYSVSREKKERFSLILESASTNQTSMYLCASSSDRGATDTQYFGPGTRLTVL.

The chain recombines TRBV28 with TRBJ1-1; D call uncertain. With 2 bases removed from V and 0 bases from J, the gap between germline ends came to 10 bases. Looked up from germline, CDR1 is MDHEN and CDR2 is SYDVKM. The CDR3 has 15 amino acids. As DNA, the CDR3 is TGTGCCAGCAGTTTAGCTCGGACGGTGAACACTGAAGCTTTCTTT. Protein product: CASSLARTVNTEAFF.

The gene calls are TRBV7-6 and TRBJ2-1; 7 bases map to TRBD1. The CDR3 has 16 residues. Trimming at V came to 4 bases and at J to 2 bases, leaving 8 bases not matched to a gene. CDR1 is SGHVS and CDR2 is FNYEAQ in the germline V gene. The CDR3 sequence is CASSSSKTGTYNEQFF. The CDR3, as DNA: TGTGCCAGCAGCTCATCTAAGACAGGGACCTACAATGAGCAGTTCTTC.

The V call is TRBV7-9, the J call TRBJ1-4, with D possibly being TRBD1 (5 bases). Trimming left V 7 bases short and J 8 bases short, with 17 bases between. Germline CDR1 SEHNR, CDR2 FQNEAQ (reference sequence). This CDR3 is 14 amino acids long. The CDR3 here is CASTPGQGGEKLFF. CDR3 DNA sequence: TGTGCCAGCACCCCTGGGCAGGGAGGCGAAAAACTGTTTTTT.

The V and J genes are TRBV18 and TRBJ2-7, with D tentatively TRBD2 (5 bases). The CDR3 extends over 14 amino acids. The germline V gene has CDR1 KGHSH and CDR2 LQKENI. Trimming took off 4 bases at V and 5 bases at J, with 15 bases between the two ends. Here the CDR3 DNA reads TGTGCCAGCTCACGTGGGAGTGAGTTGAACGAGCAGTACTTC. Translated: CASSRGSELNEQYF. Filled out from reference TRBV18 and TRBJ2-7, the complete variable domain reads NAGVMQNPRHLVRRRGQEARLRCSPMKGHSHVYWYRQLPEEGLKFMVYLQKENIIDESGMPKERFSAEFPKEGPSILRIQQVVRGDSAAYFCASSRGSELNEQYFGPGTRLTVT.

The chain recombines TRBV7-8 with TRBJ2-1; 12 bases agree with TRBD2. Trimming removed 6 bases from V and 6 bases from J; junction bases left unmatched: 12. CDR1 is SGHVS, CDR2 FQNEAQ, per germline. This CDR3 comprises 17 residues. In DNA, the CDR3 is TGTGCCAGCAGACCTGGACTAGCGGGAAGGATTTTCAATGAGCAGTTCTTC. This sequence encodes CASRPGLAGRIFNEQFF.

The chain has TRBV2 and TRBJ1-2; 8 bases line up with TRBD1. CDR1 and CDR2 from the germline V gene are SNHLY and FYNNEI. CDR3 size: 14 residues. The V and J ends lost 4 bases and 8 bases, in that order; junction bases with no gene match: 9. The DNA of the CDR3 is TGTGCCAGCAGTGCACGACAGGGGTTGGAGGGCTACACCTTC. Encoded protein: CASSARQGLEGYTF. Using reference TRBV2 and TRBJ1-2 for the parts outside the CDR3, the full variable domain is EPEVTQTPSHQVTQMGQEVILRCVPISNHLYFYWYRQILGQKVEFLVSFYNNEISEKSEIFDDQFSVERPDGSNFTLKIRSTKLEDSAMYFCASSARQGLEGYTFGSGTRLTVV.

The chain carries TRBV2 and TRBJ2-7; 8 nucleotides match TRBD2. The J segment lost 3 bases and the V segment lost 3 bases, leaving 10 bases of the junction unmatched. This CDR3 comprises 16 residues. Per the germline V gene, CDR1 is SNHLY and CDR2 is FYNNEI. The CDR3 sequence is CASSERGASGRYEQYF. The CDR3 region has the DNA TGTGCCAGCAGTGAGAGAGGAGCTAGCGGGCGCTACGAGCAGTACTTC.